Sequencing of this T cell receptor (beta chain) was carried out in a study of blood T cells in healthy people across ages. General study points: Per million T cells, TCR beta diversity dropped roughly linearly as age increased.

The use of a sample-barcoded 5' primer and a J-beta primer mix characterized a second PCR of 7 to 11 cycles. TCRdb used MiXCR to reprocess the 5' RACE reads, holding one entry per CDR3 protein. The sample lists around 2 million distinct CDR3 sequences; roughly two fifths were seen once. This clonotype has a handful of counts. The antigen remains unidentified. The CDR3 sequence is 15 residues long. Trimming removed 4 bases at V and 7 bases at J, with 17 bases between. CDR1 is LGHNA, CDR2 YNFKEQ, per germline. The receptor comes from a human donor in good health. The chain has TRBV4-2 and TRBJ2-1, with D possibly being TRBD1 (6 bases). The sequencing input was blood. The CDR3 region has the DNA TGTGCCAGCAGCCCTAGGGATCTAGGGACAAATGAGCAGTTCTTC. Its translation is CASSPRDLGTNEQFF.